The 14 T cell receptor beta chains given below trace back to one sample, sequenced in a study of graft-versus-host responses after intestinal transplantation. No antigen is known for these receptors. The assay was immunoSEQ multiplex PCR, and TCRdb's table has in-frame clones only and misses some. Of around 120,000 clones listed, 95% are singletons. The input for sequencing was unstimulated CD8+ T cells sorted from spleen or lymph node cells, taken before intestinal transplant. These TCRs come from a human donor who received an intestinal transplant.

This clone appeared once. The CDR3 here is CASSARKETGVDGYTF. CDR3 DNA: TGTGCCAGCAGCGCACGAAAAGAAACAGGGGTAGATGGCTACACCTTC. The chain uses TRBV9 and TRBJ1-2; 7 nucleotides align to TRBD1. Trimming cost V 3 bases and J 6 bases; bases outside gene matches: 14. The CDR3 is made up of 16 amino acids. CDR1 SGDLS and CDR2 YYNGEE come from the germline V gene. Drawing the rest from reference TRBV9 and TRBJ1-2, the complete variable domain is DSGVTQTPKHLITATGQRVTLRCSPRSGDLSVYWYQQSLDQGLQFLIQYYNGEERAKGNILERFSAQQFPDLHSELNLSSLELGDSALYFCASSARKETGVDGYTFGSGTRLTVV.

This clone was observed a single time. This rearrangement joins TRBV6-1 to TRBJ1-1; D gene uncertain. The germline gives CDR1 MNHNS, CDR2 SASEGT. V shed 7 bases and J shed 2 bases, with 11 bases lying between them. This CDR3 has 13 amino acids. CDR3 nucleotides: TGTGCCAGCAACCGCGGGGTTAACACTGAAGCTTTCTTT. It yields the protein CASNRGVNTEAFF.

This clone was found once. The chain is built from TRBV9 and TRBJ2-1, with 7 bases matching TRBD2. Looked up from germline, CDR1 is SGDLS and CDR2 is YYNGEE. V shed 0 bases, J shed 0 bases, and the junction held 3 bases outside the gene matches. The CDR3 covers 16 residues. The CDR3 DNA reads TGTGCCAGCAGCGTAGAAGTAGCGGGCTCCTACAATGAGCAGTTCTTC. This gives the protein CASSVEVAGSYNEQFF.

The rearrangement uses TRBV6-5 and TRBJ1-5; weak D call: TRBD1 (6 bases). Germline loops: CDR1 MNHEY, CDR2 SVGAGI. V lost 6 bases and J 12 bases, leaving 12 bases between the germline ends. The CDR3 loop spans 11 amino acids. The CDR3 coding sequence is TGTGCCAGCAGCCAGGACAGACTCCAGCATTTT. It translates to CASSQDRLQHF.

This chain joins TRBV4-2 and TRBJ2-3; D unclear. The CDR3 has 12 residues. V was trimmed by 0 bases and J by 5 bases, leaving 3 bases between them. The germline CDR1 and CDR2 sequences are LGHNA and YNFKEQ. CDR3 in amino acids: CASSQDLDTQYF. The DNA for the CDR3 is TGTGCCAGCAGCCAAGATCTAGATACGCAGTATTTT.

This chain uses TRBV4-1 with TRBJ2-7, with D possibly being TRBD1 (6 bases). The CDR3 is made up of 13 amino acids. Germline V CDR1 and CDR2: MGHRA, YSYEKL. Trimming removed 4 bases from V and 2 bases from J, with 9 bases in between. The CDR3 nucleotides read TGCGCCAGCAGCCGCGGACAGACCTACGAGCAGTACTTC. This gives the protein CASSRGQTYEQYF.

V is TRBV28 and J is TRBJ1-5; D uncertain. The germline CDR1 and CDR2 sequences are MDHEN and SYDVKM. This CDR3 has 13 amino acids. Between the trimmed V and J ends, which lost 2 bases and 7 bases, there was a span of 9 bases. CDR3 bases: TGTGCCAGCAGTTTAAGCCCTAACCAGCCCCAGCATTTT. This gives the protein CASSLSPNQPQHF.

The rearrangement links TRBV6-5 to TRBJ2-7; 8 bases line up with TRBD1. Germline lookup yields CDR1 MNHEY and CDR2 SVGAGI. The CDR3 is made up of 15 amino acids. Trimming removed 5 bases from V and 1 base from J; junction bases left unmatched: 7. This CDR3 is CASSGGTGGSYEQYF. CDR3 nucleotide sequence: TGTGCCAGCAGTGGAGGGACAGGAGGGTCCTACGAGCAGTACTTC.

The CDR3 spells CASSIGISGNTIYF. CDR3 bases: TGTGCCAGTAGTATAGGAATCTCCGGAAACACCATATATTTT. The J gene is TRBJ1-3, the V gene TRBV19; D not resolved. Germline assignment: CDR1 LNHDA and CDR2 SQIVND (reference sequence). The ends were cut back, 1 base at V and 4 bases at J, with 8 bases in the middle. This CDR3 is 14 amino acids long.

J is TRBJ2-7 and V is TRBV4-1, with D perhaps TRBD1 (7 bases). Per the germline V gene, CDR1 is MGHRA and CDR2 is YSYEKL. The ends were cut back, 0 bases at V and 1 base at J, with 13 bases in the middle. The CDR3 length is 16 residues. This CDR3 is CASSQEGQRVSYEQYF. In nucleotides, the CDR3 is TGCGCCAGCAGCCAAGAGGGACAGCGGGTGTCCTACGAGCAGTACTTC.

This clone is a singleton in its sample. This chain joins TRBV29-1 and TRBJ2-1; 14 positions match TRBD2. V was clipped by 7 bases and J by 3 bases; unmatched bases: 8. This CDR3 spans 16 amino acids. The germline V gene has CDR1 SQVTM and CDR2 ANQGSEA. The DNA of the CDR3 is TGCAGCGCCTCCGGGACTAGCGGGAGACGCTACAATGAGCAGTTCTTC. Its translation: CSASGTSGRRYNEQFF.

This chain joins TRBV28 and TRBJ1-2, with D uncertain. Germline CDR1 reads MDHEN; CDR2 reads SYDVKM. CDR3 length equals 13 residues. Trimming took 2 bases from V and 8 from J, leaving 12 bases between them. The CDR3, as DNA: TGTGCCAGCAGTTTACGGCAGGTTTCCGGCTACACCTTC. This encodes CASSLRQVSGYTF.

The chain links TRBV4-3 to TRBJ1-1; tentatively, D is TRBD1 (5 bases). Germline CDR1 and CDR2: LGHNA and YSLEER. Trimming left V 1 base short and J 4 bases short, with 16 bases between. This CDR3 spans 16 amino acids. CDR3: CASSQATGRGSTEAFF. As DNA, the CDR3 is TGCGCCAGCAGCCAAGCCACAGGTCGGGGGAGCACTGAAGCTTTCTTT.

This sequence joins TRBV7-9 and TRBJ1-2; tentatively, D is TRBD1 (6 bases). V was cut by 0 bases and J by 7 bases, with 6 bases left in between. Germline V lookup: CDR1 SEHNR, CDR2 FQNEAQ (reference sequence). The CDR3 length is 12 residues. CDR3 sequence (DNA): TGTGCCAGCAGCTTAGCACAGGGTGGCTACACCTTC. Its protein product is CASSLAQGGYTF.